These T cell receptor beta chains were read from a single sample in a study of T cell repertoires in aging, cancer and after chemotherapy. One entry per CDR3 protein, called by TCRdb with MiXCR from the multiplex PCR reads. There are over 10,000 distinct CDR3 sequences in the sample; approximately 21% occur only once, and around 6% lies in the top ten. Sequences were obtained from blood. Receptor source: a human donor in good health. CDR3s include the opening cysteine and the closing phenylalanine or tryptophan. Fields, in order: D gene, J gene, clone size, V gene, CDR3 length, CDR3 DNA, CDR3 protein. D genes are given only for firm matches. Clone size is shown for a subset of rows, as once, few, many or a class of expanded clone.

d_gene: .; j_gene: TRBJ1-2; abundance: medium-sized; v_gene: TRBV6-6; len: 14; CDR3nt: TGTGCCAGCAGTTACTTTCCAGGGGACTATGGCTACACCTTC; CDR3aa: CASSYFPGDYGYTF
d_gene: .; j_gene: TRBJ1-3; abundance: .; v_gene: TRBV4-3; len: 17; CDR3nt: TGCGCCAGCAGCCAAGTCTTACGGGGAACGGCTGGAAACACCATATATTTT; CDR3aa: CASSQVLRGTAGNTIYF
d_gene: TRBD2; j_gene: TRBJ2-1; abundance: .; v_gene: TRBV20-1; len: 14; CDR3nt: TGCAGTAGCCCCCGGACTAGCGGGCGATATGAGCAGTTCTTC; CDR3aa: CSSPRTSGRYEQFF
d_gene: .; j_gene: TRBJ1-5; abundance: .; v_gene: TRBV12-3/TRBV12-4; len: 13; CDR3nt: TGTGCCAGCAGTTTAGGATCTGGTCAGCCCCAGCATTTT; CDR3aa: CASSLGSGQPQHF
d_gene: TRBD1; j_gene: TRBJ1-2; abundance: medium-sized; v_gene: TRBV7-2; len: 16; CDR3nt: TGTGCCAGCAGCTTAGTGGCAGAAGCCAGGGGGGGCGGCTACACCTTC; CDR3aa: CASSLVAEARGGGYTF
d_gene: .; j_gene: TRBJ2-3; abundance: .; v_gene: TRBV5-6; len: 15; CDR3nt: TGTGCCAGCAGCTTGGACAGGCCTAGCACAGATACGCAGTATTTT; CDR3aa: CASSLDRPSTDTQYF
d_gene: .; j_gene: TRBJ2-1; abundance: .; v_gene: TRBV7-2; len: 13; CDR3nt: TGTGCCAGCAGCTTAAGGCTCGGCAATGAGCAGTTCTTC; CDR3aa: CASSLRLGNEQFF
d_gene: TRBD1; j_gene: TRBJ1-2; abundance: few; v_gene: TRBV7-2; len: 15; CDR3nt: TGTGCCAGCAGCCCTAGATGGGACAGTAACTATGGCTACACCTTC; CDR3aa: CASSPRWDSNYGYTF
d_gene: TRBD2; j_gene: TRBJ2-5; abundance: few; v_gene: TRBV12-3/TRBV12-4; len: 16; CDR3nt: TGTGCCAGCAGTTTTAGACTAGCGGGGGGAAAAGAGACCCAGTACTTC; CDR3aa: CASSFRLAGGKETQYF
d_gene: .; j_gene: TRBJ2-7; abundance: .; v_gene: TRBV5-5; len: 18; CDR3nt: TGTGCCAGCAGCCCCCTCTTTGGATCGGGGGACCCAACCTACGAGCAGTACTTC; CDR3aa: CASSPLFGSGDPTYEQYF
d_gene: TRBD1; j_gene: TRBJ2-1; abundance: few; v_gene: TRBV6-4; len: 15; CDR3nt: TGTGCCAGCAGTGAGACAGGGGGCTCCTACAATGAGCAGTTCTTC; CDR3aa: CASSETGGSYNEQFF
d_gene: .; j_gene: TRBJ2-3; abundance: few; v_gene: TRBV19; len: 14; CDR3nt: TGTGCCAGTAGTCAGCGATCAGTGACGGATACGCAGTATTTT; CDR3aa: CASSQRSVTDTQYF
d_gene: .; j_gene: TRBJ2-5; abundance: .; v_gene: TRBV5-4; len: 13; CDR3nt: TGTGCCAGCAGCTTGGAAAGGGAAGAGACCCAGTACTTC; CDR3aa: CASSLEREETQYF
d_gene: TRBD1; j_gene: TRBJ1-5; abundance: .; v_gene: TRBV24-1; len: 13; CDR3nt: TGTGCCACCAGTTGGACAGGACATCAGCCCCAGCATTTT; CDR3aa: CATSWTGHQPQHF
d_gene: .; j_gene: TRBJ2-3; abundance: .; v_gene: TRBV4-2; len: 12; CDR3nt: TGTGCCAGCACCCCAGACACAGATACGCAGTATTTT; CDR3aa: CASTPDTDTQYF
d_gene: TRBD1; j_gene: TRBJ1-4; abundance: .; v_gene: TRBV20-1; len: 14; CDR3nt: TGCAGTGCTAGAACCGACAGGGAGGCTGAAAAACTGTTTTTT; CDR3aa: CSARTDREAEKLFF
d_gene: .; j_gene: TRBJ2-1; abundance: few; v_gene: TRBV28; len: 12; CDR3nt: TGTGCCAGCAGTTTGTGGAGTGATGAGCAGTTCTTC; CDR3aa: CASSLWSDEQFF
d_gene: .; j_gene: TRBJ2-6; abundance: .; v_gene: TRBV19; len: 13; CDR3nt: TGTGCCAGTAGAACTACCGGGGCCAACGTCCTGACTTTC; CDR3aa: CASRTTGANVLTF
d_gene: TRBD1; j_gene: TRBJ2-2; abundance: .; v_gene: TRBV15; len: 16; CDR3nt: TGTGCCACCAGCAGAGATACAGGGGTTTACACCGGGGAGCTGTTTTTT; CDR3aa: CATSRDTGVYTGELFF
d_gene: .; j_gene: TRBJ2-7; abundance: few; v_gene: TRBV18; len: 15; CDR3nt: TGTGCCAGCTCTCGCGACAGACTTAGCTCCTACGAGCAGTACTTC; CDR3aa: CASSRDRLSSYEQYF
d_gene: .; j_gene: TRBJ2-1; abundance: few; v_gene: TRBV18; len: 15; CDR3nt: TGTGCCAGCTCAAGAGAGGGGAGCTCCTACAATGAGCAGTTCTTC; CDR3aa: CASSREGSSYNEQFF
d_gene: .; j_gene: TRBJ2-1; abundance: .; v_gene: TRBV20-1; len: 15; CDR3nt: TGCAGTGCCCCCATTCGGGATCCTCTATACAATGAGCAGTTCTTC; CDR3aa: CSAPIRDPLYNEQFF
d_gene: .; j_gene: TRBJ2-3; abundance: medium-sized; v_gene: TRBV6-5; len: 15; CDR3nt: TGTGCCAGCAGTCCCGGGGTGGGGATCACAGATACGCAGTATTTT; CDR3aa: CASSPGVGITDTQYF
d_gene: .; j_gene: TRBJ2-2; abundance: .; v_gene: TRBV25-1; len: 17; CDR3nt: TGTGCCAGCAGTGGGATTATGGGAGGAGCGAACACCGGGGAGCTGTTTTTT; CDR3aa: CASSGIMGGANTGELFF
d_gene: .; j_gene: TRBJ2-3; abundance: .; v_gene: TRBV20-1; len: 15; CDR3nt: TGCAGTGCTAGAGTTGTGGGGGGGCGGGCAGATACGCAGTATTTT; CDR3aa: CSARVVGGRADTQYF
d_gene: .; j_gene: TRBJ1-1; abundance: .; v_gene: TRBV4-3; len: 14; CDR3nt: TGCGCCAGCAGCCAAGCGGTGTATTACACTGAAGCTTTCTTT; CDR3aa: CASSQAVYYTEAFF
d_gene: TRBD1; j_gene: TRBJ2-1; abundance: .; v_gene: TRBV6-4; len: 15; CDR3nt: TGTGCCAGCAGAAAACCGGGACAGGGCTTGGATGAGCAGTTCTTC; CDR3aa: CASRKPGQGLDEQFF
d_gene: .; j_gene: TRBJ2-4; abundance: few; v_gene: TRBV12-5; len: 18; CDR3nt: TGTGCTAGTGGTCCCGCCCCTGAGGGTATTTTGGCCAAAAACATTCAGTACTTC; CDR3aa: CASGPAPEGILAKNIQYF
d_gene: .; j_gene: TRBJ1-2; abundance: .; v_gene: TRBV12-3/TRBV12-4; len: 15; CDR3nt: TGTGCCAGCAGTGGAGACACCCCAACCCCAGGACCCGGCACCTTC; CDR3aa: CASSGDTPTPGPGTF